This T cell receptor beta chain was captured by sequencing in a study of blood T cell repertoires in COVID-19. About the research overall: Samples of COVID-19 (acute and convalescent) were obtained from the United States, Italy and Spain. PBMCs, B-cell-depleted T cells, or T cells were the source of the cDNA or gDNA that made up the material.

Per the authors' pipeline: Amplification with reference gene primers provided the estimates of nucleated cell counts. The protocol was immunoSEQ multiplex PCR, while the TCRdb copy is restricted to in-frame clones and leaves out a portion. The V and J calls and clone size were taken over from that table, and D and trimming were inferred from the DNA. In the table there are 190,000 or so clones, around 87% of which are singletons. This CDR3 contains 18 residues. V lost 6 bases and J lost 3, with 21 bases in between. Germline CDR1 reads SGHTA; CDR2 reads FQGNSA. The sample taken for sequencing was peripheral blood. This sequence originates from a man between 40 and 49 years old with active or convalescent COVID-19. The genes are TRBV7-2 and TRBJ1-6; possibly TRBD1 for D (6 bases). CDR3 DNA sequence: TGTGCCAGCAGATTAAAGGGGAGACAGGATTACTATAATTCACCCCTCCACTTT. Translated: CASRLKGRQDYYNSPLHF.